This T cell receptor (beta chain) was identified during a study of T cells in Graves' hyperthyroidism and ophthalmopathy. Pregnant or lactating patients were excluded, as were those with uncontrolled infection or other autoimmune disease. In making diagnoses, clinical symptoms, serum thyroxine and TRAb, thyroid ultrasound and orbital computed tomography were all used. The CDR3 loop spans 17 amino acids. V shed 1 base, J shed 6 bases, and the junction held 10 bases outside the gene matches. From germline, CDR1 is SGHKS and CDR2 YYEKEE (reference sequence). TCR beta CDR3 region amplification was performed from RNA transcripts. The HTBI primer set was used in a first-round RT-PCR of the TCR CDR3. TCRdb re-derived calls from the multiplex PCR reads in MiXCR, one entry per CDR3 protein. This repertoire shows under 350,000 distinct CDR3 sequences, roughly 23% found once; its top ten account for less than 65%.

This clonotype occurred many times. The antigen is unknown. Study outcomes and limitations: A 13 V-J signature model discriminated ophthalmopathy versus stable hyperthyroidism. In the blood, most expanded thyroid clonotypes above 0.001 appeared as well.

Material: blood. This rearrangement joins TRBV5-5 to TRBJ2-3, with 11 bases fitting TRBD2. The TCR sequence derives from a woman in her forties or fifties with Graves' hyperthyroidism. For the CDR3, the DNA is TGTGCCAGCAGCTTGACGTCCCTAGCGGGGGGCCGCGATACGCAGTATTTT. It encodes CASSLTSLAGGRDTQYF.